A selection of T cell receptor beta chains follows, all from one sample in a study of vaccination effects on CD4 cells after COVID-19. Sequencing was performed with immunoSEQ multiplex PCR; in TCRdb, only in-frame clones are kept and a portion is missing. The data hold 45,000 to 70,000 clones, with about 77% observed a single time. For these receptors, no antigen is known. Sample: CD4+ T cells from PBMCs cultured with HIV peptides, taken before COVID-19 vaccination. These receptors were taken from a human donor who had a prior SARS-CoV-2 infection. Both conserved end residues are part of each CDR3. Fields, in order: J gene, V gene, clone size, D gene, CDR3 protein, CDR3 DNA. The D gene is left open where the match is weak. Clone sizes are given selectively: once, few, many, or a class where the clone is expanded.

j_gene: TRBJ2-3; v_gene: TRBV21-1; abundance: few; d_gene: .; CDR3aa: CASSKAGTTDTDTQYF; CDR3nt: TGTGCCAGCAGCAAAGCCGGGACTACCGACACAGATACGCAGTATTTT
j_gene: TRBJ1-2; v_gene: TRBV4-2; abundance: few; d_gene: .; CDR3aa: CASSQTATGTPYGYTF; CDR3nt: TGTGCCAGCAGCCAGACCGCGACAGGAACCCCCTATGGCTACACCTTC
j_gene: TRBJ2-3; v_gene: TRBV3-1/TRBV3-2; abundance: .; d_gene: .; CDR3aa: CASSPLEASTDTQYF; CDR3nt: TGTGCCAGCAGCCCACTGGAAGCCTCCACAGATACGCAGTATTTT
j_gene: TRBJ1-2; v_gene: TRBV9; abundance: .; d_gene: TRBD1; CDR3aa: CASSAQTGDYGYTF; CDR3nt: TGTGCCAGCAGCGCCCAAACAGGGGACTATGGCTACACCTTC
j_gene: TRBJ2-2; v_gene: TRBV11-3; abundance: .; d_gene: TRBD1; CDR3aa: CASSSGQGRTGELFF; CDR3nt: TGTGCCAGCAGTTCCGGACAGGGGCGGACCGGGGAGCTGTTTTTT
j_gene: TRBJ2-7; v_gene: TRBV28; abundance: .; d_gene: .; CDR3aa: CASSLWQGGSYEQYF; CDR3nt: TGTGCCAGCAGTTTATGGCAGGGAGGCTCCTACGAGCAGTACTTC
j_gene: TRBJ1-5; v_gene: TRBV2; abundance: few; d_gene: .; CDR3aa: CASSGESNQPQHF; CDR3nt: TGTGCCAGCAGTGGTGAGAGCAATCAGCCCCAGCATTTT
j_gene: TRBJ2-3; v_gene: TRBV7-9; abundance: .; d_gene: TRBD2; CDR3aa: CASSPWTSGHTDTQYF; CDR3nt: TGTGCCAGCAGCCCCTGGACTAGCGGGCACACAGATACGCAGTATTTT
j_gene: TRBJ2-5; v_gene: TRBV2; abundance: .; d_gene: TRBD2; CDR3aa: CASRPVSGGETQYF; CDR3nt: TGTGCCAGCAGGCCCGTAAGCGGGGGGGAGACCCAGTACTTC
j_gene: TRBJ2-7; v_gene: TRBV18; abundance: .; d_gene: TRBD1; CDR3aa: CASSLTGDHEQYF; CDR3nt: TGTGCCAGCTCCCTTACAGGGGACCACGAGCAGTACTTC
j_gene: TRBJ2-7; v_gene: TRBV5-1; abundance: .; d_gene: TRBD2; CDR3aa: CASSPSGLKSYEQYF; CDR3nt: TGCGCCAGCAGCCCTAGCGGACTAAAATCCTACGAGCAGTACTTC
j_gene: TRBJ2-7; v_gene: TRBV6-2/TRBV6-3; abundance: few; d_gene: .; CDR3aa: CASSSPGRSYEQYF; CDR3nt: TGTGCCAGCAGTTCCCCGGGCAGATCCTACGAGCAGTACTTC
j_gene: TRBJ2-3; v_gene: TRBV4-2; abundance: .; d_gene: TRBD2; CDR3aa: CASSPGLAGEDTQYF; CDR3nt: TGTGCCAGCAGCCCGGGACTAGCGGGAGAAGATACGCAGTATTTT
j_gene: TRBJ1-3; v_gene: TRBV10-3; abundance: .; d_gene: .; CDR3aa: CAVSGQIGNTIYF; CDR3nt: TGTGCCGTATCAGGACAGATTGGAAACACCATATATTTT
j_gene: TRBJ2-7; v_gene: TRBV6-1; abundance: .; d_gene: TRBD2; CDR3aa: CASSEGSGGFYEQYF; CDR3nt: TGTGCCAGCAGTGAAGGGAGCGGGGGTTTCTACGAGCAGTACTTC
j_gene: TRBJ1-1; v_gene: TRBV2; abundance: .; d_gene: TRBD1; CDR3aa: CASSRGQVNTEAFF; CDR3nt: TGTGCCAGCAGTAGAGGACAGGTTAACACTGAAGCTTTCTTT
j_gene: TRBJ2-7; v_gene: TRBV7-9; abundance: .; d_gene: .; CDR3aa: CASSSRGSYEQYF; CDR3nt: TGTGCCAGCAGCTCGAGGGGTTCCTACGAGCAGTACTTC
j_gene: TRBJ2-5; v_gene: TRBV12-3/TRBV12-4; abundance: .; d_gene: .; CDR3aa: CASTLLAEETQYF; CDR3nt: TGTGCCAGCACCCTATTAGCGGAAGAGACCCAGTACTTC